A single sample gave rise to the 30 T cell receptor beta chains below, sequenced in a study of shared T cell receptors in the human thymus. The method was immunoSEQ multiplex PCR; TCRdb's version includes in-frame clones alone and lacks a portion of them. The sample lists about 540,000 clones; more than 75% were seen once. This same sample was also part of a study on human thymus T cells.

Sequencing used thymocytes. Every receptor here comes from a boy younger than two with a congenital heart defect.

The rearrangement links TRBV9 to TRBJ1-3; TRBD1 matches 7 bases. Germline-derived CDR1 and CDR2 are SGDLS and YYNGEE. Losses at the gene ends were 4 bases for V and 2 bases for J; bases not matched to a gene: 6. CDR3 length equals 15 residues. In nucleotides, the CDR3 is TGTGCCAGCAGCCCTCAAAGGGGGCCTGGAAACACCATATATTTT. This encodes CASSPQRGPGNTIYF.

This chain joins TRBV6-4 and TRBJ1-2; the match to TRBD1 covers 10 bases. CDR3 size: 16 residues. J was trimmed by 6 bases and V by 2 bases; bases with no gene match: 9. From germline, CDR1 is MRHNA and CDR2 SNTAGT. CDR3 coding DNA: TGTGCCAGCAGTGACGGGACAGGGGCTGATAGGGATGGCTACACCTTC. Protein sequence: CASSDGTGADRDGYTF.

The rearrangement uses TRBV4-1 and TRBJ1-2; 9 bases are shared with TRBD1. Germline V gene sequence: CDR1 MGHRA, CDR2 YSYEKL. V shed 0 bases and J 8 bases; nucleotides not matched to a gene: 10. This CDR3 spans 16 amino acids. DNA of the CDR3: TGCGCCAGCAGCCAAGATTTAGGACAGGGGTTCAAAGGCTACACCTTC. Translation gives CASSQDLGQGFKGYTF.

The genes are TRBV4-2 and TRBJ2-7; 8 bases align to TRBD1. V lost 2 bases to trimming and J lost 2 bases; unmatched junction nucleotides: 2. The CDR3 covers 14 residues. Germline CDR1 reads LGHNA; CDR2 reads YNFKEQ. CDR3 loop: CASSQMGQAYEQYF. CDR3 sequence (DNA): TGTGCCAGCAGCCAAATGGGACAGGCCTACGAGCAGTACTTC.

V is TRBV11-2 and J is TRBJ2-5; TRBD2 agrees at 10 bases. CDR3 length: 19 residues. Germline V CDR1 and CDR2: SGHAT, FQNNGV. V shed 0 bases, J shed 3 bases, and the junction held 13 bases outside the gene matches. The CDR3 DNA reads TGTGCCAGCAGCTTAGATTGGGCTAGCGGGAGCGCCGGGGAAGAGACCCAGTACTTC. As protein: CASSLDWASGSAGEETQYF.

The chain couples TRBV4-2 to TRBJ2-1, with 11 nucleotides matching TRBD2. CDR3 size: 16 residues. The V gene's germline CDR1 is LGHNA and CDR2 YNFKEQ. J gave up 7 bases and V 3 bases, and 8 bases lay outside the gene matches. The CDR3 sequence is CASSHRTSGPRNEQFF. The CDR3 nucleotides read TGTGCCAGCAGCCACCGGACTAGCGGGCCGAGGAATGAGCAGTTCTTC.

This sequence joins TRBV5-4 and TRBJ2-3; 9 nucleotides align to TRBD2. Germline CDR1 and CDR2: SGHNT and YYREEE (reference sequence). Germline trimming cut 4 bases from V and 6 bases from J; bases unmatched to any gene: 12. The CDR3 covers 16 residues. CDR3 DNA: TGTGCCAGCAGCGTGGGAGGCGGGACTAGCCGGGATACGCAGTATTTT. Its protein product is CASSVGGGTSRDTQYF.

The CDR3 reads CATSSPLAGPYNEQFF. The CDR3 nucleotides are TGTGCCACCAGCAGCCCACTAGCAGGACCGTACAATGAGCAGTTCTTC. The V and J genes are TRBV15 and TRBJ2-1, with a possible D match to TRBD2 (6 bases). V was shortened by 3 bases and J by 4 bases, with 16 bases between the two germline ends. Germline lookup yields CDR1 LNHNV and CDR2 YYDKDF (reference sequence). CDR3 length: 16 amino acids.

The CDR3 DNA follows: TGCGCCAGCAGCCAAGCTAGCGGGAGAGAATACGAGCAGTACTTC. Its translation: CASSQASGREYEQYF. V usage is TRBV4-1 and J usage is TRBJ2-7; TRBD2 matches 10 bases. The CDR3 runs to 15 residues. The junction had 4 bases not matched to a gene; V was cut back by 1 base and J by 4 bases. Germline values: CDR1 MGHRA, CDR2 YSYEKL.

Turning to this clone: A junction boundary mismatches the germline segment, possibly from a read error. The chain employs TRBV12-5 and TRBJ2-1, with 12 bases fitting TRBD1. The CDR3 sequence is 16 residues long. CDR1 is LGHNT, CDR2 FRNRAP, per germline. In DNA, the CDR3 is TGTGCTAGTGGTCCGGGGGACAGGGGGCGATACAGTGAGCAGTTCTTC. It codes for CASGPGDRGRYSEQFF. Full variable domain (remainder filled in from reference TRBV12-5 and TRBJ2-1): DARVTQTPRHKVTEMGQEVTMRCQPILGHNTVFWYRQTMMQGLELLAYFRNRAPLDDSGMPKDRFSAEMPDATLATLKIQPSEPRDSAVYFCASGPGDRGRYSEQFFGPGTRLTVL.

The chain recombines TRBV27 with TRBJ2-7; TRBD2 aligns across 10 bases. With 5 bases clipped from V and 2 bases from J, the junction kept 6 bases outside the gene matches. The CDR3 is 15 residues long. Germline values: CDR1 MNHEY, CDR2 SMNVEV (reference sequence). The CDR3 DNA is TGTGCCAGCAGTCGCCTAGCGGGAGTCCCCTACGAGCAGTACTTC. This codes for CASSRLAGVPYEQYF.

CDR3 sequence reads: CASSLRVWREGVSYNEQFF. The CDR3 DNA reads TGTGCCAGCAGCTTGAGGGTATGGCGGGAGGGCGTCTCCTACAATGAGCAGTTCTTC. The V call is TRBV5-4, the J call TRBJ2-1, with 9 bases that match TRBD2. There are 19 residues in the CDR3. V was pared by 1 base and J by 0 bases, with 11 bases of the junction left unmatched. In germline, CDR1 is SGHNT, CDR2 YYREEE (reference sequence).

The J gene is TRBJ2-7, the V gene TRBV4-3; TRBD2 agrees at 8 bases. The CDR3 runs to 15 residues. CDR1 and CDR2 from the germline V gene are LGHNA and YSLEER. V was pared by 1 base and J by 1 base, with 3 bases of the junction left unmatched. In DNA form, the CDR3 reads TGCGCCAGCAGCCAAGGCAAGCGGGGGTCCTACGAGCAGTACTTC. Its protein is CASSQGKRGSYEQYF.

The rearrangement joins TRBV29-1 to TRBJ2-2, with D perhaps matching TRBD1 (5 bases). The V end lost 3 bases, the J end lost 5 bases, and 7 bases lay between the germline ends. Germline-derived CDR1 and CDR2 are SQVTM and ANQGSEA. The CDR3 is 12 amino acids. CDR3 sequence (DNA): TGCAGCGTTGAGGGGCCTACCGGGGAGCTGTTTTTT. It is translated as CSVEGPTGELFF.

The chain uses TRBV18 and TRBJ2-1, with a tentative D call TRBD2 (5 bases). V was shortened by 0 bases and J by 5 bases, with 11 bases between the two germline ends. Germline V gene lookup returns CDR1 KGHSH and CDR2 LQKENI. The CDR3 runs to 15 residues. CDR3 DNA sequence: TGTGCCAGCTCACCACCGTGGGAGTTAGACAATGAGCAGTTCTTC. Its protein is CASSPPWELDNEQFF.

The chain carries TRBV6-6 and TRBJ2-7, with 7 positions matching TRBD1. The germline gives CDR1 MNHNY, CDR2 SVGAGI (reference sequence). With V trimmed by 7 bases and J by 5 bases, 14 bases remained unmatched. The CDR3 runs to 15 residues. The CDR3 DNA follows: TGTGCCAGCACCCCCCGCCCGGGACAGCCAGACGAGCAGTACTTC. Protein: CASTPRPGQPDEQYF.

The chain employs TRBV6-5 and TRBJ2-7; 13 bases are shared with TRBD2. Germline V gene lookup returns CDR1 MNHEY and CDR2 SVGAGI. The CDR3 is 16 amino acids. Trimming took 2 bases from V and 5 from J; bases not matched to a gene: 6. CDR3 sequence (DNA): TGTGCCAGCAGTTACCGAGGACTAGCGGGAGACCACGAGCAGTACTTC. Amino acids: CASSYRGLAGDHEQYF.

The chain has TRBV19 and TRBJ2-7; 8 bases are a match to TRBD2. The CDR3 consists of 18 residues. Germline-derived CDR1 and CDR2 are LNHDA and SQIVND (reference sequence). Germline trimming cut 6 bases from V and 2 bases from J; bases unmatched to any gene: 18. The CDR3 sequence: CASSDGRTSSCEPYEQYF. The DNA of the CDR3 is TGTGCCAGTAGCGATGGACGGACTAGCTCCTGTGAACCCTACGAGCAGTACTTC.

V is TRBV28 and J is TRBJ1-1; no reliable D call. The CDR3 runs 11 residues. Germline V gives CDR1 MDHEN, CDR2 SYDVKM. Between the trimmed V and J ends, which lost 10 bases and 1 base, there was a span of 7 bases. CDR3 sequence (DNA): TGTGCCACAAACAAGAACACTGAAGCTTTCTTT. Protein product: CATNKNTEAFF.

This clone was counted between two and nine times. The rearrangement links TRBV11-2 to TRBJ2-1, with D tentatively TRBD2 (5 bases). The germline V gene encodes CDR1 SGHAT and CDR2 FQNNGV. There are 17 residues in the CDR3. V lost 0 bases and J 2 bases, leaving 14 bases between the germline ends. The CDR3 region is CASSLEDGGPPYNEQFF. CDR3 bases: TGTGCCAGCAGCTTAGAGGATGGCGGGCCCCCCTACAATGAGCAGTTCTTC.

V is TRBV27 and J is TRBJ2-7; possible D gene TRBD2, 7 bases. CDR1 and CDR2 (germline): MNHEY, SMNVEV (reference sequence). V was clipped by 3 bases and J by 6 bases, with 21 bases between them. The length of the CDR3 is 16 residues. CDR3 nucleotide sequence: TGTGCCAGCAGTTTGGTTCCCCGGGGGGCGCTCCCCGAGCAGTACTTC. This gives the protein CASSLVPRGALPEQYF.

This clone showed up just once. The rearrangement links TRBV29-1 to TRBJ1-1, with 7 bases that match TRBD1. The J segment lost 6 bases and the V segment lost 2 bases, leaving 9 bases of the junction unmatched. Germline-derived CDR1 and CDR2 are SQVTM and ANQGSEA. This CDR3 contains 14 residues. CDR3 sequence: CSVERGYGTAEAFF. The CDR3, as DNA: TGCAGCGTTGAACGGGGGTATGGGACAGCTGAAGCTTTCTTT.

The CDR3 loop reads CASSFGTAYNEQFF. CDR3 DNA sequence: TGTGCCAGCAGTTTCGGGACAGCCTACAATGAGCAGTTCTTC. The chain combines TRBV28 with TRBJ2-1, with 7 positions matching TRBD1. The CDR3 loop spans 14 amino acids. Germline V gene sequence: CDR1 MDHEN, CDR2 SYDVKM. The V segment lost 3 bases and the J segment 2 bases; nucleotides outside the gene matches: 1.

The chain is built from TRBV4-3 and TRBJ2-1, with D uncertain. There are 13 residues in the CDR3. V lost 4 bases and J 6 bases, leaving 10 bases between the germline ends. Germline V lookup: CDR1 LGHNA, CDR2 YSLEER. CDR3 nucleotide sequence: TGCGCCAGCAGCCCCCGACTCCTCAATGAGCAGTTCTTC. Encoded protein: CASSPRLLNEQFF.

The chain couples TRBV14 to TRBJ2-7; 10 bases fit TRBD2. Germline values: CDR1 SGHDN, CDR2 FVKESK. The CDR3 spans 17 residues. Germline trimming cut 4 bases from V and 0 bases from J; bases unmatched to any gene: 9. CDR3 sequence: CASSLLNSGRNSYEQYF. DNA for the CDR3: TGTGCCAGCAGCCTACTCAATAGCGGGAGGAACTCCTACGAGCAGTACTTC.

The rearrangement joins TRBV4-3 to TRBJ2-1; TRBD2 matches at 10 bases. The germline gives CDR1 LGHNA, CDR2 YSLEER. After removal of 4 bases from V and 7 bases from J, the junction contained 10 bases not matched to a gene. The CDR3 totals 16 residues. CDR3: CASSRTSGRAENEQFF. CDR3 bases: TGCGCCAGCAGCCGAACCAGCGGGAGGGCCGAGAATGAGCAGTTCTTC.

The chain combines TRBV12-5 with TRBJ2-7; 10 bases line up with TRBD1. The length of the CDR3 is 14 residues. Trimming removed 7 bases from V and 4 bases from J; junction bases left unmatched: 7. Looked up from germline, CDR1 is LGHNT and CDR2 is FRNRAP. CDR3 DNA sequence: TGTGCTAGTGAGCTGACAGGGGGCAAGTACGAGCAGTACTTC. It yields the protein CASELTGGKYEQYF.

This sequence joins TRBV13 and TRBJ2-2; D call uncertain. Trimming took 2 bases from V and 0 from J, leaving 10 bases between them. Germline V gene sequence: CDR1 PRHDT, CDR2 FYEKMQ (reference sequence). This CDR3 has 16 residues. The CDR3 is CASSLKLNANTGELFF. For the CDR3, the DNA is TGTGCCAGCAGCTTAAAACTGAACGCGAACACCGGGGAGCTGTTTTTT.

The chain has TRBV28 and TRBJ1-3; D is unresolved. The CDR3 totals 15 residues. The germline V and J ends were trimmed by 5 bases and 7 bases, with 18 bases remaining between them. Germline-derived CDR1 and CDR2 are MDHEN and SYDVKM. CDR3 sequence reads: CASSKQTPTWNTIYF. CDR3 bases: TGTGCCAGCAGTAAACAAACCCCGACTTGGAACACCATATATTTT.

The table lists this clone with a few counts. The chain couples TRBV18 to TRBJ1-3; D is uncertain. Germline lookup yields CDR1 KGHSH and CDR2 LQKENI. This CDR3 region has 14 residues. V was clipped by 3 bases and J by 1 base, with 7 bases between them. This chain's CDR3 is CASSPRESGNTIYF. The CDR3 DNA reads TGTGCCAGCTCACCCCGAGAGTCTGGAAACACCATATATTTT.